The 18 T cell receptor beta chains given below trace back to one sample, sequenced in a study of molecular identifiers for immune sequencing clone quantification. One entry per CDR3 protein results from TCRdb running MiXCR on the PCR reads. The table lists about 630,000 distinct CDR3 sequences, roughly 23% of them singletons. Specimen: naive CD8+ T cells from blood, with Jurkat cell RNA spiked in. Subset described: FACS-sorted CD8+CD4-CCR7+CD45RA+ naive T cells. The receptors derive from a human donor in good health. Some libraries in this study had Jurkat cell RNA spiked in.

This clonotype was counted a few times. In DNA form, the CDR3 reads TGTGCCAGCAGCAGGGACCCCCAGGAGACCCAGTACTTC. It specifies CASSRDPQETQYF. This rearrangement joins TRBV7-9 to TRBJ2-5; D is possibly TRBD1 or TRBD2 (5 bases each). This CDR3 is 13 amino acids long. Germline V gives CDR1 SEHNR, CDR2 FQNEAQ (reference sequence). The germline V and J ends were trimmed by 5 bases and 5 bases, with 12 bases remaining between them.

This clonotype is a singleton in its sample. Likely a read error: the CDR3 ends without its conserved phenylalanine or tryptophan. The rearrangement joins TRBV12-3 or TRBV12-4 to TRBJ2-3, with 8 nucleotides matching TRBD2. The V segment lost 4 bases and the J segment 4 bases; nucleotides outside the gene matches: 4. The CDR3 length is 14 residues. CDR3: CASSWSGGSDTQYS. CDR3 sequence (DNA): TGTGCCAGCAGTTGGAGCGGGGGCTCAGATACGCAGTATTCT.

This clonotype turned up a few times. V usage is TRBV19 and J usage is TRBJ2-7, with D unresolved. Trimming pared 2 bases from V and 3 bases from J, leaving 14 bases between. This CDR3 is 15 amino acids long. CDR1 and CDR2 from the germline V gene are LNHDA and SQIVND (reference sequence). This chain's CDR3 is CASSIKAGLHYEQYF. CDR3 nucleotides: TGTGCCAGTAGTATAAAAGCCGGGCTTCACTACGAGCAGTACTTC.

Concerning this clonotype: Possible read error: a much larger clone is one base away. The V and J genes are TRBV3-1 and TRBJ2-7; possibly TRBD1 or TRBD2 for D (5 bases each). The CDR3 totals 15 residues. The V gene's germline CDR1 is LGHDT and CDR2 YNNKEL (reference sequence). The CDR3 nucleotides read TGTGCCAGCGGCCAAGATTGGTCCCGGGGCTCGGAGCAGTACTTC. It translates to CASGQDWSRGSEQYF.

CDR3 sequence: CAISESYTLAGALYEQYF. CDR3 nucleotides: TGTGCCATCAGTGAGTCGTATACTCTAGCGGGGGCCCTCTACGAGCAGTACTTC. The genes are TRBV10-3 and TRBJ2-7, with 10 bases aligning to TRBD2. CDR3 length: 18 residues. In germline, CDR1 is ENHRY, CDR2 SYGVKD. Germline trimming cut 0 bases from V and 3 bases from J; bases unmatched to any gene: 11.

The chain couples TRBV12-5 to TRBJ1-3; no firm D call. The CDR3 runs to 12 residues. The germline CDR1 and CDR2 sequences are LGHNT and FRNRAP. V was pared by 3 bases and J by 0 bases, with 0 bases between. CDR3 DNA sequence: TGTGCTAGTGGTTTCTCTGGAAACACCATATATTTT. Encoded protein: CASGFSGNTIYF.

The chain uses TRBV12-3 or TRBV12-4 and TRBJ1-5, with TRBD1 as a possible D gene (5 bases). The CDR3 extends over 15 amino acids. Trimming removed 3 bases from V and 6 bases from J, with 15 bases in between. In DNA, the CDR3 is TGTGCCAGCAGTTTGATGTGGGGGAACGGTCAGCCCCAGCATTTT. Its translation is CASSLMWGNGQPQHF.

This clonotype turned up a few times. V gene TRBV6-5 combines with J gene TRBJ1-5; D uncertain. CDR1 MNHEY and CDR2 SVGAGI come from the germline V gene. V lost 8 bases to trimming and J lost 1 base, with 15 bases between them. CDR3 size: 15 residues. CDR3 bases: TGTGCCAGCTCCCCAAGGATTTGGAGCAATCAGCCCCAGCATTTT. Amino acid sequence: CASSPRIWSNQPQHF.

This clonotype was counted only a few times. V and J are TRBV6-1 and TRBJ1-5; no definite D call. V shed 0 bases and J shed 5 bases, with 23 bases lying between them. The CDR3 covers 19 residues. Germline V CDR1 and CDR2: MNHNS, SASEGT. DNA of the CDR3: TGTGCCAGCAGTGAAGCTCGCTCTCCTCGACACGGATCTGATCAGCCCCAGCATTTT. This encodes CASSEARSPRHGSDQPQHF.

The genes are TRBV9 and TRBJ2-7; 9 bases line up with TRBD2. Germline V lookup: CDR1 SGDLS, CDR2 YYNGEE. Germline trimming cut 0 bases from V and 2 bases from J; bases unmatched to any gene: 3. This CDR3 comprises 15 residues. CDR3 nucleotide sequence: TGTGCCAGCAGCGTAGGAGTAGCGGGAGCCTACGAGCAGTACTTC. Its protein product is CASSVGVAGAYEQYF.

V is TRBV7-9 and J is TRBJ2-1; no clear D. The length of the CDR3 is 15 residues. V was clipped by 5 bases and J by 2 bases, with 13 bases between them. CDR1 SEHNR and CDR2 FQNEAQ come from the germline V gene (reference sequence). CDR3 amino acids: CASSQSLGPYNEQFF. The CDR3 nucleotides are TGTGCCAGCAGCCAATCTTTAGGTCCCTACAATGAGCAGTTCTTC.

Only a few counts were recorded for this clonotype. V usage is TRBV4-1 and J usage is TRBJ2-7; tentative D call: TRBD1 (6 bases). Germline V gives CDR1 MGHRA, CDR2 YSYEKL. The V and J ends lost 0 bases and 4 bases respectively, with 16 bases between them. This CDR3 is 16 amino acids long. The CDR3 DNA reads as TGCGCCAGCAGCCAAGATCACAGGGTGGGATTTTACGAGCAGTACTTC. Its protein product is CASSQDHRVGFYEQYF.

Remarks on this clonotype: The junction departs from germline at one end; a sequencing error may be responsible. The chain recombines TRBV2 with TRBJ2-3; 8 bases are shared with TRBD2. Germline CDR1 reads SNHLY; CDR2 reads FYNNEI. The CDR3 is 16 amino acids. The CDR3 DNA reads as TGTGCCAGCAGTGAAGGGACTAGCTTTCTCACAGGTACGCAGTATTTT. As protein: CASSEGTSFLTGTQYF. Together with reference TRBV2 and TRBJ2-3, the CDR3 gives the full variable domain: EPEVTQTPSHQVTQMGQEVILRCVPISNHLYFYWYRQILGQKVEFLVSFYNNEISEKSEIFDDQFSVERPDGSNFTLKIRSTKLEDSAMYFCASSEGTSFLTGTQYFGPGTRLTVL.

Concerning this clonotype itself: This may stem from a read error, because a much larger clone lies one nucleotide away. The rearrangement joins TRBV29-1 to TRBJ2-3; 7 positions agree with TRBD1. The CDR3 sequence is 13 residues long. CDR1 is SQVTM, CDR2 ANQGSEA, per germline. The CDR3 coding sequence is TGCAGCGTTGAGATACAGGGGACAGATGCGCAGTATTTT. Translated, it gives CSVEIQGTDAQYF.

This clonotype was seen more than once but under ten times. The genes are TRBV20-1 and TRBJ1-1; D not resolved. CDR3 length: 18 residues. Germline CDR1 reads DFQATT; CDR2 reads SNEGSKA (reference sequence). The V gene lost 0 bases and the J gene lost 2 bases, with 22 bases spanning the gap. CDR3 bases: TGCAGTGCTAGAGATCTGGCCCCCTCCCAAGTGCTTAACACTGAAGCTTTCTTT. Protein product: CSARDLAPSQVLNTEAFF.

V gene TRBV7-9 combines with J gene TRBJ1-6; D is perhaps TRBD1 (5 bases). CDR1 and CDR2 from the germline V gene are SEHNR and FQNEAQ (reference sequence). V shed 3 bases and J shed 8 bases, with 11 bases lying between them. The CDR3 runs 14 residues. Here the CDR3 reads CASSFSGFDSPLHF. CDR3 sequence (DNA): TGTGCCAGCAGCTTTTCAGGGTTCGATTCACCCCTCCACTTT.

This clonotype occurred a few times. CDR3 nucleotides: TGCAGTGCTAGAGAGGTTGACTCCTACGAGCAGTACTTC. It yields the protein CSAREVDSYEQYF. The rearrangement uses TRBV20-1 and TRBJ2-7; no reliable D call. The germline V gene encodes CDR1 DFQATT and CDR2 SNEGSKA (reference sequence). V was clipped by 0 bases and J by 0 bases, with 6 bases between them. CDR3 length: 13 residues.

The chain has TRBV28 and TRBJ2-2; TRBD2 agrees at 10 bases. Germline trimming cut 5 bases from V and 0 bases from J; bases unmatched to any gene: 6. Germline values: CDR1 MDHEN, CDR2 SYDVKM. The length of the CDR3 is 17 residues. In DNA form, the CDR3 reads TGTGCCAGCAGTCTGTGGACTAGCGGTTCGAACACCGGGGAGCTGTTTTTT. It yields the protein CASSLWTSGSNTGELFF.